The 8 T cell receptor beta chains below come from one sample, sequenced in a study of shared clonotypes between healthy human individuals. Naive CD8 cells lacked CD45RO, underwent positive selection for CCR7 and left out terminally differentiated effector memory CD45RA+ cells. The method was immunoSEQ multiplex PCR; TCRdb's version includes in-frame clones alone and lacks a portion of them. The repertoire holds hundreds of thousands of clones, with approximately 96% as singletons. Input material: naive CD8+ T cells sorted from blood. These receptors came from a woman aged 25 to 39 in good health.

This clone was detected only once. The V gene is TRBV11-3, the J gene TRBJ2-7; no clear D. The CDR3 has 13 amino acids. V was cut by 1 base and J by 5 bases, with 9 bases left in between. CDR1 SGHNT and CDR2 YENEEA come from the germline V gene. CDR3 sequence (DNA): TGTGCCAGCAGCTTAGCGACCGGCCACGAGCAGTACTTC. Its translation: CASSLATGHEQYF.

The V gene is TRBV27, the J gene TRBJ1-5; 9 bases are shared with TRBD1. The V gene end was trimmed by 5 bases and the J gene end by 4 bases; junction bases not matched to a gene: 9. Looked up from germline, CDR1 is MNHEY and CDR2 is SMNVEV (reference sequence). This CDR3 comprises 16 residues. Here the CDR3 reads CASSPLRTGVNQPQHF. The CDR3 DNA is TGTGCCAGCAGTCCATTAAGGACAGGGGTAAATCAGCCCCAGCATTTT.

Concerning this clone: The junction does not match germline at one end; this may be a read error. In DNA, the CDR3 is TGTGTCAGCAGTGGCTGGACAGGGCCGCACTTAAGCTCCTACGAGCAGTACTTC. It yields the protein CVSSGWTGPHLSSYEQYF. The rearrangement links TRBV6-1 to TRBJ2-7; 8 positions match TRBD1. The CDR3 spans 18 residues. The V gene's germline CDR1 is MNHNS and CDR2 SASEGT.

This chain joins TRBV11-2 and TRBJ2-2, with 9 bases lining up with TRBD2. Losses at the gene ends were 1 base for V and 4 bases for J; bases not matched to a gene: 10. The CDR3 runs 18 residues. Per the germline V gene, CDR1 is SGHAT and CDR2 is FQNNGV. The CDR3 is CASSLASGKQISTGELFF. The CDR3 coding sequence is TGTGCCAGCAGCTTAGCTAGCGGGAAACAGATAAGCACCGGGGAGCTGTTTTTT.

This clone was seen a single time. The chain carries TRBV5-1 and TRBJ1-4, with 9 nucleotides matching TRBD1. V lost 0 bases, J lost 0 bases, and 3 bases stayed unmatched. This CDR3 has 17 residues. Germline assignment: CDR1 SGHRS and CDR2 YFSETQ. The CDR3 here is CASSLGTGEATNEKLFF. The CDR3 DNA follows: TGCGCCAGCAGCTTGGGGACAGGGGAGGCAACTAATGAAAAACTGTTTTTT.

The V gene is TRBV27, the J gene TRBJ2-7, with 9 bases that match TRBD1. Germline trimming cut 6 bases from V and 4 bases from J; bases unmatched to any gene: 16. CDR1 and CDR2 (germline): MNHEY, SMNVEV (reference sequence). The CDR3 is made up of 17 amino acids. CDR3 in amino acids: CASSPTQGAVLRYEQYF. Here the CDR3 DNA reads TGTGCCAGCAGCCCTACACAGGGGGCCGTACTCCGTTACGAGCAGTACTTC.

The chain carries TRBV4-1 and TRBJ1-1, with a possible D match to TRBD1 (5 bases). CDR1 MGHRA and CDR2 YSYEKL come from the germline V gene. V was shortened by 1 base and J by 7 bases, with 10 bases between the two germline ends. This CDR3 contains 13 residues. CDR3 region: CASSQVGTVEAFF. CDR3 DNA sequence: TGCGCCAGCAGCCAAGTCGGGACCGTTGAAGCTTTCTTT.

The chain uses TRBV27 and TRBJ2-1; 7 bases line up with TRBD2. The germline V gene encodes CDR1 MNHEY and CDR2 SMNVEV (reference sequence). This CDR3 is built from 15 residues. With 3 bases clipped from V and 2 bases from J, the junction kept 4 bases outside the gene matches. The CDR3 here is CASSLGGAAYNEQFF. DNA of the CDR3: TGTGCCAGCAGTTTGGGAGGGGCGGCCTACAATGAGCAGTTCTTC.